The present TCR beta chain was sequenced within a study of vaccination and CD4 T cells after COVID-19. At the level of the study: Post-COVID draws followed diagnosis by a median about 100 days (range 35 to 161). As a positive control, some control cultures were given a CEFX pool, while others were given an HIV-1 Nef pool or no peptide. Overlapping spike peptides from SARS-CoV-2, HCoV-NL63, HCoV-OC43 and HCoV-229E served to stimulate the cells.

Described treatment: approximately nine-day PBMC culture with coronavirus spike peptide pools or control peptides (ViraFEST assay). Note on this clonotype: The antigen is undetermined.

Sequencing of DNA taken from cultured CD4+ T cells relied on the Oncomine TCR Beta short-read assay. From the PCR reads, TCRdb called clonotypes with MiXCR, one entry per CDR3 protein. The table shows about 11,000 distinct CDR3 sequences, with around 73% occurring only once. This CDR3 region has 14 residues. Germline loops: CDR1 DFQATT, CDR2 SNEGSKA (reference sequence). Trimming left V 6 bases short and J 2 bases short, with 17 bases between. Sequencing used CD4+ T cells from blood, cultured in vitro. The V and J genes are TRBV20-1 and TRBJ2-7; possibly TRBD2 for D (6 bases). This sequence originates from a human donor who had recovered from COVID-19. CDR3 region: CSAQRRGSTYEQYF. CDR3 sequence (DNA): TGCAGTGCCCAAAGGCGGGGCTCTACCTACGAGCAGTACTTC.